Shown below are 27 T cell receptor beta chains from a single sample sequenced in a study of blood T cells in healthy people across ages. The authors ran a second PCR of roughly 7 to 11 cycles using a sample-barcoded 5' primer and a J-beta primer mix. TCRdb redid the calling of the 5' RACE reads with MiXCR, one entry per CDR3 protein. The sample consists of about 1.5 million distinct CDR3 sequences, about 45% of them appearing once. Sequences were obtained from blood. All receptors derive from a woman between 18 and 29 years old in good health.

The rearrangement joins TRBV6-5 to TRBJ2-5; D possibly corresponds to TRBD1 (5 bases). V lost 6 bases to trimming and J lost 7 bases, with 15 bases between them. Germline V CDR1 and CDR2: MNHEY, SVGAGI. The CDR3 has 13 amino acids. CDR3 DNA sequence: TGTGCCAGCAGGGGGCAGGGTGTCGGGACCCAGTACTTC. It encodes CASRGQGVGTQYF.

The CDR3 DNA follows: TGTGCCAGCAGACTGGGACCAAACAATGAGCAGTTCTTC. Translated: CASRLGPNNEQFF. The chain has TRBV12-3 or TRBV12-4 and TRBJ2-1, with D tentatively TRBD1 or TRBD2 (5 bases each). The CDR3 extends over 13 amino acids. Between the trimmed V and J ends, which lost 6 bases and 5 bases, there was a span of 11 bases.

V usage is TRBV12-3 or TRBV12-4 and J usage is TRBJ1-5; D is ambiguous. Trimming left V 1 base short and J 1 base short, with 11 bases between. This CDR3 spans 16 amino acids. The CDR3 sequence is CASSLGLGMSNQPQHF. The CDR3 DNA follows: TGTGCCAGCAGTTTAGGTCTGGGAATGAGCAATCAGCCCCAGCATTTT.

V gene TRBV25-1 combines with J gene TRBJ2-5; D is perhaps TRBD2 (5 bases). CDR1 MGHDK and CDR2 SYGVNS come from the germline V gene. The CDR3 has 15 residues. V lost 8 bases, J lost 2 bases, and 18 bases lay in between. The CDR3 loop reads CASSAAATPQETQYF. In nucleotides, the CDR3 is TGTGCCAGCTCCGCAGCGGCTACTCCGCAAGAGACCCAGTACTTC.

This clonotype was observed at least ten times. CDR3 loop: CATGAGTSGEKETQYF. The CDR3 bases are TGTGCCACGGGAGCTGGGACCTCCGGAGAAAAAGAGACCCAGTACTTC. The chain recombines TRBV10-3 with TRBJ2-5; a weak D match, TRBD2 (6 bases). Germline V gene lookup returns CDR1 ENHRY and CDR2 SYGVKD. V lost 10 bases to trimming and J lost 3 bases, with 24 bases between them. There are 16 residues in the CDR3.

CDR3 sequence reads: CASRDRVVPGELFF. Here the CDR3 DNA reads TGTGCCAGCCGGGACAGGGTTGTGCCCGGGGAGCTGTTTTTT. V usage is TRBV25-1 and J usage is TRBJ2-2; 9 bases agree with TRBD1. Germline V gene data show CDR1 as MGHDK and CDR2 as SYGVNS. CDR3 length: 14 amino acids. V lost 8 bases and J lost 6; bases outside the gene matches: 7.

The rearrangement joins TRBV20-1 to TRBJ1-2; 7 positions match TRBD1. V was pared by 6 bases and J by 7 bases, with 8 bases of the junction left unmatched. Germline lookup yields CDR1 DFQATT and CDR2 SNEGSKA (reference sequence). This CDR3 comprises 12 residues. The CDR3 sequence: CSAPDRATGYTF. In DNA form, the CDR3 reads TGCAGTGCCCCTGACAGGGCTACTGGCTACACCTTC.

The rearrangement uses TRBV29-1 and TRBJ2-7; D unclear. Germline V lookup: CDR1 SQVTM, CDR2 ANQGSEA. The CDR3 runs 11 residues. The V end was cut by 5 bases, the J end by 6 bases, with 11 bases between. The CDR3 nucleotides are TGCAGCGTTCCTTCGGACGGCGAGCAGTACTTC. It yields the protein CSVPSDGEQYF.

The table lists this clonotype with a few counts. The chain recombines TRBV7-9 with TRBJ2-1; 12 nucleotides line up with TRBD2. V was pared by 5 bases and J by 8 bases, with 7 bases of the junction left unmatched. CDR1 is SEHNR and CDR2 is FQNEAQ in the germline V gene (reference sequence). This CDR3 contains 15 residues. CDR3 DNA sequence: TGTGCCAGCAGCCGGACTAGCGGGATGAGAGATGAGCAGTTCTTC. Residues: CASSRTSGMRDEQFF.

This chain uses TRBV12-3 or TRBV12-4 with TRBJ2-1; possible D gene TRBD2, 6 bases. This CDR3 has 14 residues. With 6 bases removed from V and 8 bases from J, the gap between germline ends came to 17 bases. The CDR3: CASRGETSFHEQFF. CDR3 DNA sequence: TGTGCCAGCAGGGGAGAAACTAGCTTCCATGAGCAGTTCTTC.

In DNA form, the CDR3 reads TGTGCCAGCAGTTTGGGCTCCATGGGTAACAATGAGCAGTTCTTC. Translating it yields CASSLGSMGNNEQFF. The chain combines TRBV28 with TRBJ2-1, with D unresolved. Germline CDR1 is MDHEN and CDR2 is SYDVKM. Trimming cost V 3 bases and J 5 bases, with 14 bases left between them. The CDR3 contains 15 residues.

The genes are TRBV4-3 and TRBJ2-3, with D possibly TRBD2 on 5 matching bases. Germline assignment: CDR1 LGHNA and CDR2 YSLEER. Trimming removed 1 base from V and 4 bases from J, with 6 bases in between. The CDR3 consists of 13 residues. The CDR3 reads CASSQGTSDTQYF. CDR3 coding DNA: TGCGCCAGCAGCCAAGGGACTTCAGATACGCAGTATTTT.

The V call is TRBV3-1, the J call TRBJ1-1; D remains ambiguous. From germline, CDR1 is LGHDT and CDR2 YNNKEL (reference sequence). The CDR3 runs to 14 residues. V lost 5 bases and J 1 base, leaving 11 bases between the germline ends. The CDR3 nucleotides read TGTGCCAGCAGCTACTGGACGGCGAACACTGAAGCTTTCTTT. This codes for CASSYWTANTEAFF.

This clonotype has only a few counts. The chain employs TRBV9 and TRBJ2-1; 9 bases map to TRBD1. The CDR3 loop spans 16 amino acids. After removal of 2 bases from V and 2 bases from J, the junction contained 5 bases not matched to a gene. CDR1 is SGDLS, CDR2 YYNGEE, per germline. DNA of the CDR3: TGTGCCAGCAGCGTTTCCCGGGACAGGGCCTACAATGAGCAGTTCTTC. This sequence encodes CASSVSRDRAYNEQFF.

Only a few counts were recorded for this clonotype. J is TRBJ2-5 and V is TRBV5-1; 8 bases match TRBD1. The CDR3 loop spans 15 amino acids. CDR1 SGHRS and CDR2 YFSETQ come from the germline V gene. V lost 6 bases, J lost 3 bases, and 10 bases stayed unmatched. Here the CDR3 DNA reads TGCGCCAGCAACCTAGACGGGACAGGAGAAGAGACCCAGTACTTC. Translated, it gives CASNLDGTGEETQYF.

V gene TRBV7-2 combines with J gene TRBJ2-3, with 10 bases that match TRBD2. Germline-derived CDR1 and CDR2 are SGHTA and FQGNSA. The ends lost 2 bases at V and 2 bases at J; junction bases unmatched: 13. The CDR3 has 19 amino acids. The CDR3: CASSLRTGLADPSTDTQYF. The DNA of the CDR3 is TGTGCCAGCAGCTTACGCACCGGACTAGCGGACCCGTCCACAGATACGCAGTATTTT.

This clonotype was counted a few times. The V and J genes are TRBV12-3 or TRBV12-4 and TRBJ2-3; D not resolved. V lost 3 bases to trimming and J lost 3 bases, with 16 bases between them. CDR3 size: 16 residues. This chain's CDR3 is CASSFSELVGTDTQYF. In DNA, the CDR3 is TGTGCCAGCAGTTTCTCAGAGCTTGTGGGTACAGATACGCAGTATTTT.

This chain joins TRBV4-3 and TRBJ2-7, with 7 bases matching TRBD2. CDR3 length: 14 residues. J gave up 7 bases and V 1 base, and 7 bases lay outside the gene matches. The V gene's germline CDR1 is LGHNA and CDR2 YSLEER. Here the CDR3 reads CASSQARDYNEQYF. The CDR3 DNA is TGCGCCAGCAGCCAAGCCCGGGACTACAATGAGCAGTACTTC.

This clonotype was recorded a few times. As DNA, the CDR3 is TGTGCCAGCAGTCTCAGGGGAGGTAGGAACATTCAGTACTTC. This translates into CASSLRGGRNIQYF. The rearrangement links TRBV6-2 or TRBV6-3 to TRBJ2-4; D may match TRBD1 or TRBD2 (6 bases each). V was trimmed by 5 bases and J by 7 bases, leaving 15 bases between them. The CDR3 contains 14 residues. Per the germline V gene, CDR1 is MNHEY and CDR2 is SVGEGT.

The chain carries TRBV20-1 and TRBJ2-1, with TRBD1 as a possible D gene (6 bases). With 5 bases removed from V and 10 bases from J, the gap between germline ends came to 12 bases. This CDR3 contains 11 residues. Per germline, CDR1 DFQATT and CDR2 SNEGSKA (reference sequence). Here the CDR3 reads CSASGVGEQFF. CDR3 nucleotide sequence: TGCAGTGCTTCAGGGGTGGGGGAGCAGTTCTTC.

The J gene is TRBJ1-3, the V gene TRBV14; 8 bases map to TRBD1. V shed 0 bases and J 7 bases; nucleotides not matched to a gene: 14. The CDR3 consists of 18 residues. CDR1 is SGHDN and CDR2 is FVKESK in the germline V gene. The DNA of the CDR3 is TGTGCCAGCAGCCAAGATCTGGGACAGGCGGCTGAGTGGAACACCATATATTTT. This encodes CASSQDLGQAAEWNTIYF.

This chain uses TRBV2 with TRBJ2-2, with 14 bases identical to TRBD2. In germline, CDR1 is SNHLY, CDR2 FYNNEI. The trim removed 11 bases at V and 4 bases at J, leaving 9 bases unmatched. The CDR3 spans 16 residues. Here the CDR3 DNA reads TGTGCCGGAGGGACTAGCGGGAGTGTGGGCACCGGGGAGCTGTTTTTT. Translation: CAGGTSGSVGTGELFF.

The sample holds a few counts of this clonotype. This chain uses TRBV5-1 with TRBJ2-4, with a weak D call TRBD2 (5 bases). V shed 0 bases and J shed 9 bases, with 13 bases lying between them. The CDR3 is 14 amino acids. Germline V gene data show CDR1 as SGHRS and CDR2 as YFSETQ. CDR3 sequence: CASSLGSSEGIQYF. CDR3 bases: TGCGCCAGCAGCTTGGGGTCCTCTGAGGGCATTCAGTACTTC.

This chain uses TRBV21-1 with TRBJ2-6. TRBV21-1 is a known pseudogene. This CDR3 is 15 amino acids long. DNA for the CDR3: TGTGCCAGCAGCACCCAGAACTCTGGGGCCAACGTCCTGACTTTC. Translation gives CASSTQNSGANVLTF.

The chain has TRBV12-3 or TRBV12-4 and TRBJ2-5; maybe TRBD2 (6 bases). Deletions cut 0 bases from V and 3 bases from J, with 17 bases between. The CDR3 sequence is 17 residues long. The CDR3 protein is CASSLALSAGPEETQYF. In DNA, the CDR3 is TGTGCCAGCAGTTTAGCGCTAAGTGCGGGGCCCGAAGAGACCCAGTACTTC.

The rearrangement joins TRBV6-6 to TRBJ2-5; 8 nucleotides agree with TRBD2. Germline CDR1 and CDR2: MNHNY and SVGAGI (reference sequence). The V gene end was trimmed by 3 bases and the J gene end by 4 bases; junction bases not matched to a gene: 13. This CDR3 has 17 residues. CDR3 sequence (DNA): TGTGCCAGCAGTTATTCGGGACTAGGGAACGTGGGAGAGACCCAGTACTTC. This codes for CASSYSGLGNVGETQYF.

The J gene is TRBJ2-7, the V gene TRBV12-3 or TRBV12-4, with 15 bases identical to TRBD2. CDR3 length equals 19 residues. V was clipped by 0 bases and J by 1 base; unmatched bases: 7. CDR3 DNA sequence: TGTGCCAGCAGTTTAGCGCGAGGGACTAGCGGGGGGAGGTCCTACGAGCAGTACTTC. It translates to CASSLARGTSGGRSYEQYF.